This T cell receptor beta chain was found in a study of T cell responses to AZD1222 COVID-19 vaccine. A note on this clone: Antigen specificity is unknown.

Whole-study findings and limits: Among the donors, most were white British and more were female, and clonal diversity was possibly underestimated. Reportedly, nearly half of unique spike TCRs recognized epitopes outside B.1.351/B.1.1.7 mutations. Increases in Spike-specific TCR breadth and depth were seen after two AZD1222 doses.

Some clones are missing from TCRdb's copy, which holds only in-frame ones; the method was immunoSEQ multiplex PCR. This sample has 50,000 to 85,000 clones; roughly 78% occur once, and the top ten carry around 25%. Trimming removed 7 bases at V and 9 bases at J, with 13 bases between. There are 13 residues in the CDR3. Germline CDR1 reads WSHSY; CDR2 reads SAAADI. V gene TRBV10-2 combines with J gene TRBJ1-6, with D possibly matching TRBD1 (6 bases). This clonotype was obtained from an adult in good health. The input for sequencing was peripheral blood, taken on day 0 of MenACWY control vaccination. The CDR3 nucleotides read TGCGCCAGCAAACAGGGAGACGGTTCACCCCTCCACTTT. Translating it yields CASKQGDGSPLHF.